One and the same sample provided the 7 T cell receptor beta chains below, sequenced in a study of blood T cell repertoires in COVID-19. Using immunoSEQ multiplex PCR, the repertoire was profiled, and TCRdb retains in-frame clones only, with some absent. The repertoire holds 200,000 or so clones, with around 86% as singletons. Sequenced: PBMCs or T cells enriched from blood (not recorded which). These receptors all come from a woman between 40 and 55 years old with acute COVID-19.

This chain joins TRBV9 and TRBJ1-6; TRBD1 matches 7 bases. The CDR3 covers 14 residues. V gave up 5 bases and J gave up 4 bases; unmatched junction bases: 3. Germline loops: CDR1 SGDLS, CDR2 YYNGEE. The CDR3 bases are TGTGCCAGCAGTCCGGGACAGTATAATTCACCCCTCCACTTT. Its translation: CASSPGQYNSPLHF. Filled out from reference TRBV9 and TRBJ1-6, the complete variable domain reads DSGVTQTPKHLITATGQRVTLRCSPRSGDLSVYWYQQSLDQGLQFLIQYYNGEERAKGNILERFSAQQFPDLHSELNLSSLELGDSALYFCASSPGQYNSPLHFGNGTRLTVT.

The genes are TRBV24-1 and TRBJ1-1; D not resolved. This CDR3 comprises 14 residues. V was pared by 6 bases and J by 1 base, with 11 bases between. The V gene's germline CDR1 is KGHDR and CDR2 SFDVKD. The CDR3 DNA follows: TGTGCCACCAGTCCTCGAGGGAGGAACACTGAAGCTTTCTTT. This encodes CATSPRGRNTEAFF.

Remarks on this clone: The sample contains more than one DNA sequence encoding this CDR3. The rearrangement links TRBV5-1 to TRBJ2-5, with D tentatively TRBD2 (5 bases). The V gene's germline CDR1 is SGHRS and CDR2 YFSETQ. Trimming removed 0 bases at V and 1 base at J, with 10 bases between. The CDR3 is 15 amino acids. CDR3 sequence: CASSLASGSQETQYF. CDR3 bases: TGCGCCAGCAGCTTGGCCTCGGGGAGCCAAGAGACCCAGTACTTC.

The chain uses TRBV14 and TRBJ1-6; no definite D call. Germline CDR1 and CDR2: SGHDN and FVKESK. CDR3 size: 13 residues. The V end lost 4 bases, the J end lost 10 bases, and 11 bases lay between the germline ends. The CDR3 nucleotides read TGTGCCAGCAGCCGTGCAGGCAAATCACCCCTCCACTTT. As protein: CASSRAGKSPLHF.

The V call is TRBV15, the J call TRBJ2-5; possible D gene TRBD2, 6 bases. Trimming left V 8 bases short and J 0 bases short, with 16 bases between. CDR3 length equals 15 residues. Germline values: CDR1 LNHNV, CDR2 YYDKDF (reference sequence). In nucleotides, the CDR3 is TGTGCCACCCAGGCGGGGATGGGGGACCAAGAGACCCAGTACTTC. Its translation is CATQAGMGDQETQYF.

This chain uses TRBV14 with TRBJ1-4; 7 nucleotides line up with TRBD1. The V gene's germline CDR1 is SGHDN and CDR2 FVKESK. V was clipped by 3 bases and J by 6 bases; unmatched bases: 7. The CDR3 runs to 15 residues. CDR3 nucleotides: TGTGCCAGCAGCCACTACAGGGGCCAGGATGAAAAACTGTTTTTT. Translated, it gives CASSHYRGQDEKLFF.

The chain joins TRBV19 to TRBJ2-4, with a possible D match to TRBD1 (6 bases). The CDR3 sequence is 16 residues long. V was clipped by 5 bases and J by 5 bases, with 19 bases between them. Germline CDR1 LNHDA, CDR2 SQIVND (reference sequence). CDR3 protein: CASSSAGGRQENIQYF. In nucleotides, the CDR3 is TGTGCCAGTAGTTCGGCGGGTGGGAGACAGGAAAACATTCAGTACTTC.